This TCR beta chain stems from a study of shared clonotypes between healthy human individuals. Study outcomes and limitations: Since donors were few, the genetic and exposure-history diversity represented was limited.

This clone was found a few times. Its antigen is unknown. Other nucleotide sequences in the sample specify the same CDR3. Germline CDR1 SEHNR, CDR2 FQNEAQ (reference sequence). This CDR3 spans 13 amino acids. Trimming removed 1 base from V and 7 bases from J, with 8 bases in between. Only in-frame clones appear in the TCRdb table, and some are missing; sequencing was by immunoSEQ multiplex PCR. The table lists 2 million to 2.5 million clones, less than 95% of them singletons. The material sequenced was naive CD4+ T cells from PBMCs. Subset of the sample: CD45RA+ positively selected. This receptor was identified in a man in his late teens or twenties in good health. Some clones in this sample may be carry-over from other donors' samples. The chain employs TRBV7-9 and TRBJ1-5, with a possible D match to TRBD1 (5 bases). The CDR3 loop is CASSLGRDQPQHF. The CDR3 nucleotides read TGTGCCAGCAGCTTAGGCAGGGACCAGCCCCAGCATTTT.